The rows below give T cell receptor beta chains drawn from one sample of a study of CD8+CD57+ T cells in acquired aplastic anemia. In TCRdb, the reads were re-called with MiXCR into one record per CDR3 protein. Found here are 95,000 to 150,000 distinct CDR3 sequences, 40% of them singletons; the top ten hold over 2%. The sample comprised sorted CD4+, CD8+, or CD8+CD57+ T cells (not recorded which) from PBMCs. These TCRs come from a human donor with aplastic anemia. Both conserved end residues are trimmed from each CDR3.

cdr3_length,v_call,j_call,cdr3_aa
11,TRBV7-9,TRBJ1-5,ASSSAINQPQH
13,TRBV19,TRBJ2-7,ASSPLGQFSYEQY
12,TRBV20-1,TRBJ1-3,SATPTVSGNTIY
12,TRBV4-2,TRBJ2-2,ASSQEGRSGELF
9,TRBV2,TRBJ1-2,ASRQGSGYT
14,TRBV10-3,TRBJ2-1,AISDSGGTGYNEQF
12,TRBV20-1,TRBJ2-7,SAGGGGLYGEQY
11,TRBV7-9,TRBJ1-1,ASSLNEKGGAF
13,TRBV19,TRBJ1-1,ASSISHRVGTEAF
9,TRBV19,TRBJ1-2,AARQGGGYT
12,TRBV4-3,TRBJ2-2,ASSQELGPGELF
10,TRBV27,TRBJ2-1,ASRYYNNEQF
13,TRBV5-5,TRBJ1-5,ASSFGTGGRQPQH
13,TRBV19,TRBJ1-2,ASSTHRDGGYGYT
15,TRBV20-1,TRBJ1-5,SAVGFRTPLINQPQH
13,TRBV6-5,TRBJ1-2,ASSYSGGQVYGYT
11,TRBV15,TRBJ1-1,ATSSHLNIEAF
13,TRBV19,TRBJ1-2,ASSKRDLTFYGYT
13,TRBV5-1,TRBJ1-3,ASSSNRGSGNTIY
11,TRBV11-2,TRBJ1-6,ASSLDPNSPLH
12,TRBV19,TRBJ1-2,ASRPDSSEGGYT
15,TRBV11-1,TRBJ2-7,ASSTLGLAGDSCEQY
13,TRBV5-1,TRBJ2-2,ASSPTLGVSGELF
13,TRBV5-1,TRBJ2-7,ASSGFLAGGYEQY
12,TRBV19,TRBJ2-7,ASSGRGGTPEQY
15,TRBV2,TRBJ2-7,ASAPAEQSLTTYEQY
12,TRBV5-1,TRBJ1-3,ASSWTGGGNTIY
15,TRBV20-1,TRBJ2-1,SARGASGGVAYNEQL
14,TRBV5-6,TRBJ1-6,ASSLISGQGNSPLH